The following is a TCR beta chain sequence with its context. Healthy individuals of Caucasian origin from Russia, aged about 6 to 95, served as donors. Researchers isolated at least 7 million PBMCs per sample. RNA extraction gave at least 5.5 micrograms of total RNA per sample. The sample is drawn from a study of blood T cells in healthy people across ages. This CDR3 has 15 residues. V lost 8 bases and J lost 0, with 11 bases in between. Germline V gene data show CDR1 as SEHNR and CDR2 as FQNEAQ (reference sequence). A second about 6 to 11 cycle PCR used barcoded and J-beta primers. Individual samples furnished no less than 3 million CDR3-containing paired-end reads apiece. TCRdb redid the calling of the 5' RACE reads with MiXCR, one entry per CDR3 protein. The profile shows around 800,000 distinct CDR3 sequences, about 46% of them singletons.

What was sequenced was blood. This TCR derives from a man at least 80 years old in good health. The chain employs TRBV7-9 and TRBJ2-6; D gene unclear. Here the CDR3 DNA reads TGTGCCAGCGGCCGTGGGTACTCTGGGGCCAACGTCCTGACTTTC. Translation gives CASGRGYSGANVLTF.